This T cell receptor beta chain is from a study of T cell responses to AZD1222 COVID-19 vaccine. Study-wide findings and caveats: Among vaccine-associated CD4 TCRs, coverage spanned spike, with dominance at 160-218 and 743-854.

Germline CDR1 reads MDHEN; CDR2 reads SYDVKM. CDR3 length: 15 amino acids. The junction had 5 bases not matched to a gene; V was cut back by 2 bases and J by 4 bases. The method was immunoSEQ multiplex PCR; TCRdb's version includes in-frame clones alone and lacks a portion of them. The top ten hold about 15% of the sample, which has about 97,000 clones, approximately 88% seen once. Turning to this clone: Its antigen remains unidentified.

The material was peripheral blood, obtained on day 0 of AZD1222 vaccination. The V gene is TRBV28, the J gene TRBJ1-5; TRBD1 matches at 7 bases. The receptor comes from an adult in good health. CDR3 coding DNA: TGTGCCAGCAGTTTACCAGACAGGGTGAATCAGCCCCAGCATTTT. Residues: CASSLPDRVNQPQHF.